This TCR beta chain was identified during a study of shared clonotypes between healthy human individuals. Authors' methods: ImmunoSEQ junction-only sequences lacked quality scores, so their filtering differed. Repertoires were generated with immunoSEQ multiplex PCR, while TCRdb's copy carries only in-frame clones and drops some. Clonal size and the V and J genes are those of that table, whereas D and trimming came from the DNA. The sample shows 1,100,000 or so clones, about 84% of them seen only once. CDR1 is MDHEN and CDR2 is SYDVKM in the germline V gene. The trim removed 7 bases at V and 0 bases at J, leaving 10 bases unmatched. The CDR3 is 17 amino acids.

The chain is built from TRBV28 and TRBJ2-4; 9 bases line up with TRBD1. The TCR comes from a young man in good health. Some clones in this sample may be carry-over from other donors' samples. Sequenced material: memory CD4+ T cells from PBMCs. Subset defined: CD45RA-negative fraction. The DNA of the CDR3 is TGTGCCAGCACCTCCCAGCCGGGACAGGGAGCCAAAAACATTCAGTACTTC. It specifies CASTSQPGQGAKNIQYF.